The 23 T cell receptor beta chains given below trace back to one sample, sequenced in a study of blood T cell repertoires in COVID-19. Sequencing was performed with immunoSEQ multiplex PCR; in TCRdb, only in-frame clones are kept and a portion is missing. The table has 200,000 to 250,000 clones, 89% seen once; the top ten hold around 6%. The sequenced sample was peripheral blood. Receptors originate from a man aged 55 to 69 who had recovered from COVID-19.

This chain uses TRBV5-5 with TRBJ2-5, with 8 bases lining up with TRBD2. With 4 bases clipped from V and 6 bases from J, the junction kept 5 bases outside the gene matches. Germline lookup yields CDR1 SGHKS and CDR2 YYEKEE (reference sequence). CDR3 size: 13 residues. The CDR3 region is CASSTTSGKTQYF. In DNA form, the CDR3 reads TGTGCCAGCAGCACTACTAGCGGAAAGACCCAGTACTTC.

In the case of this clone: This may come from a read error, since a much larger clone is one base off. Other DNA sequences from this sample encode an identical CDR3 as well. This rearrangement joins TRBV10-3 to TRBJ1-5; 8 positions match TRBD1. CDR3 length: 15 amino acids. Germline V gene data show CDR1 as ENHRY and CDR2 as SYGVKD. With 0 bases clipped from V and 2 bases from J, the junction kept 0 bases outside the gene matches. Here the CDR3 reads CAISESGQGNQPQHF. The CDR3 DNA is TGTGCCATCAGTGAGTCGGGACAGGGCAATCAGCCCCAGCATTTT.

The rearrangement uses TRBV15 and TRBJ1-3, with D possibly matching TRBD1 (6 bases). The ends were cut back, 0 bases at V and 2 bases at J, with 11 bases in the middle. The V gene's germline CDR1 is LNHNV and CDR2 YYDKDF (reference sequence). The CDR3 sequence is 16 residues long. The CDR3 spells CATSRDPQGPGNTIYF. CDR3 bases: TGTGCCACCAGCAGAGATCCACAGGGACCTGGAAACACCATATATTTT. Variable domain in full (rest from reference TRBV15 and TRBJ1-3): DAMVIQNPRYQVTQFGKPVTLSCSQTLNHNVMYWYQQKSSQAPKLLFHYYDKDFNNEADTPDNFQSRRPNTSFCFLDIRSPGLGDTAMYLCATSRDPQGPGNTIYFGEGSWLTVV.

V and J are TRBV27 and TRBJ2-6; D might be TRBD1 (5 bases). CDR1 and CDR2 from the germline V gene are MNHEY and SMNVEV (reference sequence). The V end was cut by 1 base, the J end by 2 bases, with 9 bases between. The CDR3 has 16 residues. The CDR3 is CASSLFGQAGANVLTF. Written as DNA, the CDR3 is TGTGCCAGCAGTTTATTTGGACAAGCTGGGGCCAACGTCCTGACTTTC.

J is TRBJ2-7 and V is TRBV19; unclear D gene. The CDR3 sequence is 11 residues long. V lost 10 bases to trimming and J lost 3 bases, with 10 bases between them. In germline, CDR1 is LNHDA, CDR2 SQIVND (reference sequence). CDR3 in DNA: TGTGCCACCTCTTCTTTCTACGAGCAGTACTTC. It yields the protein CATSSFYEQYF.

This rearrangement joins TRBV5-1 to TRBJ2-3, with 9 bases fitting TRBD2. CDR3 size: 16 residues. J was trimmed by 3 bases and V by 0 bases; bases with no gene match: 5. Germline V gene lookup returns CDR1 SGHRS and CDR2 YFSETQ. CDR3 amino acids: CASSLEAAGGTDTQYF. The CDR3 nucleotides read TGCGCCAGCAGCTTGGAGGCAGCGGGAGGTACAGATACGCAGTATTTT.

For the CDR3, the DNA is TGTGCCTGGAGTACATACAGACCGGGACAGGGACTTACCTACGAGCAGTACTTC. Translating it yields CAWSTYRPGQGLTYEQYF. The J gene is TRBJ2-7, the V gene TRBV30, with TRBD1 identical over 9 bases. Trimming cost V 2 bases and J 2 bases; bases outside gene matches: 16. CDR3 length: 18 residues. Germline V gene data show CDR1 as GTSNPN and CDR2 as SVGIG (reference sequence).

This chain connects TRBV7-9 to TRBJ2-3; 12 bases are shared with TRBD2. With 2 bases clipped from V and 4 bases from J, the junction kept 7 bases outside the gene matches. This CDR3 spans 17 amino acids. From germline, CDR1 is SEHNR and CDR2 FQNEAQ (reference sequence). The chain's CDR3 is CASSLSSTSGGADTQYF. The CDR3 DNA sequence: TGTGCCAGCAGCTTATCATCGACTAGCGGGGGTGCAGATACGCAGTATTTT.

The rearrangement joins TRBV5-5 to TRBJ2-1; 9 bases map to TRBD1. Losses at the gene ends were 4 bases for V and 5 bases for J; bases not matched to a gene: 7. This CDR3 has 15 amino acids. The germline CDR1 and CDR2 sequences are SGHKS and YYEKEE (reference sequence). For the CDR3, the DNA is TGTGCCAGCAGCAGGACAGGGGTCCCCCACAATGAGCAGTTCTTC. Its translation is CASSRTGVPHNEQFF. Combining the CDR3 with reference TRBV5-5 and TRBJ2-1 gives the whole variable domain DAGVTQSPTHLIKTRGQQVTLRCSPISGHKSVSWYQQVLGQGPQFIFQYYEKEERGRGNFPDRFSARQFPNYSSELNVNALLLGDSALYLCASSRTGVPHNEQFFGPGTRLTVL.

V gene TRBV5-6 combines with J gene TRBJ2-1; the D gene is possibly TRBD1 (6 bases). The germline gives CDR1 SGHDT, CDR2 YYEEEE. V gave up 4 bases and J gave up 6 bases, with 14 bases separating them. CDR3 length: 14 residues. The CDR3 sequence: CASSAPTRGNEQFF. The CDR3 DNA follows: TGTGCCAGCAGCGCACCGACCAGGGGCAATGAGCAGTTCTTC.

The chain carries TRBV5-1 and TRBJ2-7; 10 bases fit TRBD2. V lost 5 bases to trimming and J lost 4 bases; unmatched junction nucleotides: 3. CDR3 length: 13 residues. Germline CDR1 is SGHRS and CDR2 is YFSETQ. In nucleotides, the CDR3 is TGCGCCAGCAGTATTAGCGGGGGGTACGAGCAGTACTTC. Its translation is CASSISGGYEQYF.

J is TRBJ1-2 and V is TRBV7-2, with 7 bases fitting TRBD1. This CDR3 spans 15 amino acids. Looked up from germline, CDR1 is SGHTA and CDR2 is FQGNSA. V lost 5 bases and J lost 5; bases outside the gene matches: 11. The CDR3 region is CASSPSGQEGYGYTF. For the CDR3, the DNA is TGTGCCAGCAGCCCAAGCGGACAGGAGGGTTATGGCTACACCTTC.

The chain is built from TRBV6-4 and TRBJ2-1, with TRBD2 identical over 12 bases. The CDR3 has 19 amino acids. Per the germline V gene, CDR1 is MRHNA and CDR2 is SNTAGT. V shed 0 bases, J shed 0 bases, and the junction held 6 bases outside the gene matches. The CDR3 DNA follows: TGTGCCAGCAGTGACTCGACTAGCGGGAGACAGAGCTCCTACAATGAGCAGTTCTTC. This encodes CASSDSTSGRQSSYNEQFF.

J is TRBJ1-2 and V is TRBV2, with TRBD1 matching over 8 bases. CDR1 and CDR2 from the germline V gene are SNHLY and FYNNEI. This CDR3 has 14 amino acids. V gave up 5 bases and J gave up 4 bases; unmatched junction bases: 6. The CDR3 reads CASSRQGMAYGYTF. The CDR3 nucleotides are TGTGCCAGCAGTAGACAGGGGATGGCCTATGGCTACACCTTC.

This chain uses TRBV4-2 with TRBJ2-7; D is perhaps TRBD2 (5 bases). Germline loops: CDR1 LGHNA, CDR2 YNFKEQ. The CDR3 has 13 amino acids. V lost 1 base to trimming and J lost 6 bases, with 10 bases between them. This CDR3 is CASSQGRGFEQYF. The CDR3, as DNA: TGTGCCAGCAGCCAAGGCCGGGGATTCGAGCAGTACTTC.

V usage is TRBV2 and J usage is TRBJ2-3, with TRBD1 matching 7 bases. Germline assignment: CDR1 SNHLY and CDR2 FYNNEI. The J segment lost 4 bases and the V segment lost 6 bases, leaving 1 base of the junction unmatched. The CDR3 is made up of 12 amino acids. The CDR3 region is CASRRGPDTQYF. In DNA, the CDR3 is TGTGCCAGCAGGAGGGGGCCAGATACGCAGTATTTT.

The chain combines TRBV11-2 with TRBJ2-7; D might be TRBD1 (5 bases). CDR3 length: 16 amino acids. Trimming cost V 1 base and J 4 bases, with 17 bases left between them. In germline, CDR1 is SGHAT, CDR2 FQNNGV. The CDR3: CASSLGLGQGLYEQYF. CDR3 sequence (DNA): TGTGCCAGCAGCTTAGGCTTGGGGCAGGGCCTTTACGAGCAGTACTTC.

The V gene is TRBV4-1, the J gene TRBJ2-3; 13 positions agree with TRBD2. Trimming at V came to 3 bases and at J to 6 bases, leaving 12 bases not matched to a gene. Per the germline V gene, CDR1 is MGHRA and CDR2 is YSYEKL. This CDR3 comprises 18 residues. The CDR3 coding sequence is TGCGCCAGCAGCCAGCCGCGCCCGACTAGCGGGAGGATGGATACGCAGTATTTT. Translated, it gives CASSQPRPTSGRMDTQYF.

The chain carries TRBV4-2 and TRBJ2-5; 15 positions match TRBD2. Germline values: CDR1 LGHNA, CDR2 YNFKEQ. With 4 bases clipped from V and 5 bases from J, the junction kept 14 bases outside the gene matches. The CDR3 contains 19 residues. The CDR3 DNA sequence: TGTGCCAGCAGCCCAGGGAGGACTAGCGGGGGGGACCTCCGGGAGACCCAGTACTTC. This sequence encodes CASSPGRTSGGDLRETQYF.

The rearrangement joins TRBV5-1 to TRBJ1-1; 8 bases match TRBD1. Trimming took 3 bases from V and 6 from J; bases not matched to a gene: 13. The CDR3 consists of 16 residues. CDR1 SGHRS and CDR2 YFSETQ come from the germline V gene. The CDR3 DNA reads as TGCGCCAGCAGCTCCACCGCAGGGGGCTCTGTCTCTGAAGCTTTCTTT. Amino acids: CASSSTAGGSVSEAFF. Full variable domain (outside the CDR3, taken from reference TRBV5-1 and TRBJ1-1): KAGVTQTPRYLIKTRGQQVTLSCSPISGHRSVSWYQQTPGQGLQFLFEYFSETQRNKGNFPGRFSGRQFSNSRSEMNVSTLELGDSALYLCASSSTAGGSVSEAFFGQGTRLTVV.

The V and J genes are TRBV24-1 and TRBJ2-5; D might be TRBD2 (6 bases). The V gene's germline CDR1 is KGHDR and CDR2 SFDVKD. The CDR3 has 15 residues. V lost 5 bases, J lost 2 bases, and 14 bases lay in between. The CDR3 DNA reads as TGTGCCACCAGTGCAGGCGGGGCGCTTCAAGAGACCCAGTACTTC. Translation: CATSAGGALQETQYF.

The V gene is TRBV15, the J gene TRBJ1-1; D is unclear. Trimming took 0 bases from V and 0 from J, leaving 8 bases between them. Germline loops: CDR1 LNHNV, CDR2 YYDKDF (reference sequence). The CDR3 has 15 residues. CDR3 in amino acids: CATSRDPLMNTEAFF. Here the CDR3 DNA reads TGTGCCACCAGCAGAGATCCACTGATGAACACTGAAGCTTTCTTT.

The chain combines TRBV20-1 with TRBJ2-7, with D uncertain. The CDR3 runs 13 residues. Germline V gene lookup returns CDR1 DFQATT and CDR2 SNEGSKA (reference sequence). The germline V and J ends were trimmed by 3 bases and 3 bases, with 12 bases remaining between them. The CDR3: CSASRSPFYEQYF. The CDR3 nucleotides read TGCAGTGCTAGTCGGAGTCCTTTCTACGAGCAGTACTTC.